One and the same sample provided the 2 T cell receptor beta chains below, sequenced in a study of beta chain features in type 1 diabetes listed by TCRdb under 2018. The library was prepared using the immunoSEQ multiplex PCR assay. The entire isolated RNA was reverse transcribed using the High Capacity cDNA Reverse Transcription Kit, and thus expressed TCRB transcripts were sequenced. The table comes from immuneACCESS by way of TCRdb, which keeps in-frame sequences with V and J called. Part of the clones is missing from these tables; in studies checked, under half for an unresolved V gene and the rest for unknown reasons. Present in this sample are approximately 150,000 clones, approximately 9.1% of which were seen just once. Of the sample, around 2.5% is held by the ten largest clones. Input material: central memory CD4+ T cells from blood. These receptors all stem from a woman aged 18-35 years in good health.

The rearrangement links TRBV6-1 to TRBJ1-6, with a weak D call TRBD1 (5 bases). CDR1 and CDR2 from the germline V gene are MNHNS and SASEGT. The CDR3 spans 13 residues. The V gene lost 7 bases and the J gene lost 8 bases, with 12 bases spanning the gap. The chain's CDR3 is CASKDTGDSPLHF. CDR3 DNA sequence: TGTGCCAGCAAAGACACGGGGGATTCACCCCTCCACTTT.

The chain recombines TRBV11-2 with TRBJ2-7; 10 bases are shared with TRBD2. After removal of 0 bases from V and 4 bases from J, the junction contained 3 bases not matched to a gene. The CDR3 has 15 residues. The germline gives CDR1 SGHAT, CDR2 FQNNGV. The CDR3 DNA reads TGTGCCAGCAGCTTAGAACTAGCGGGGAGGTACGAGCAGTACTTC. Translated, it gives CASSLELAGRYEQYF. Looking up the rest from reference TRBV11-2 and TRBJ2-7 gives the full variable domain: EAGVAQSPRYKIIEKRQSVAFWCNPISGHATLYWYQQILGQGPKLLIQFQNNGVVDDSQLPKDRFSAERLKGVDSTLKIQPAKLEDSAVYLCASSLELAGRYEQYFGPGTRLTVT.